This T cell receptor (beta chain) appears in the sequencing data of a study of cytomegalovirus exposure and HLA in healthy donors. 60 Vbeta and 13 Jbeta primers were used in PCR. Here immunoSEQ multiplex PCR was the method, and the copy in TCRdb shows in-frame clones only, minus some. The top ten clones hold 6.2% of a sample with over 110,000 clones, approximately 80% of them seen once. V gave up 6 bases and J gave up 0 bases; unmatched junction bases: 10. This CDR3 has 17 amino acids. Looked up from germline, CDR1 is MDHEN and CDR2 is SYDVKM. Each of the donors was a healthy bone marrow donor. The material sequenced was PBMCs. The receptor comes from a woman in her thirties or forties in good health and CMV-seropositive. The J gene is TRBJ1-2, the V gene TRBV28; 10 bases agree with TRBD1. Here the CDR3 DNA reads TGTGCCAGCAGGGACGGGACAGGGGCCCCAGCTAACTATGGCTACACCTTC. Its protein is CASRDGTGAPANYGYTF.